This T cell receptor beta chain is from a study of T cell changes during pregnancy in multiple sclerosis. The CDR3 is 15 amino acids. Repertoires were generated with immunoSEQ multiplex PCR, while TCRdb's copy carries only in-frame clones and drops some. This table holds about 57,000 clones, around 93% found once. This specimen consisted of peripheral blood, obtained after pregnancy. The V gene is TRBV21-1, the J gene TRBJ1-4. TRBV21-1 is given as a pseudogene. This TCR derives from a female donor with multiple sclerosis, enrolled in a pregnancy study. CDR3 bases: TGTGCCAGCAGCAAAAAGTCGCCTGGAGGGGAAAAACTGTTTTTT. The encoded protein is CASSKKSPGGEKLFF.